This T cell receptor (beta chain) was sequenced during a study of blood T cell repertoires in COVID-19. Study information: The analysed material was cDNA or gDNA that came from T cells, B-cell-depleted T cells, or PBMCs.

As originally analysed: Counts of nucleated cells, estimated from reference gene primer amplification, were obtained. Method: immunoSEQ multiplex PCR; TCRdb's copy keeps in-frame clones and lacks some. V and J calls and clone size are copied from that table; D and trimming were computed from the DNA. Of about 61,000 clones listed, 85% to 90% are singletons. The CDR3 extends over 13 amino acids. Trimming stripped 2 bases from V and 2 bases from J, with 7 bases between. Germline values: CDR1 SGHTA, CDR2 FQGTGA. The chain employs TRBV7-3 and TRBJ2-7, with D possibly being TRBD2 (5 bases). Sequenced: peripheral blood. This sequence originates from a woman between 50 and 59 years old with active or convalescent COVID-19. This CDR3 reads CASSLDGTYEQYF. CDR3 in DNA: TGTGCCAGCAGCTTAGACGGGACCTACGAGCAGTACTTC. Looking up the rest from reference TRBV7-3 and TRBJ2-7 gives the full variable domain: GAGVSQTPSNKVTEKGKYVELRCDPISGHTALYWYRQSLGQGPEFLIYFQGTGAADDSGLPNDRFFAVRPEGSVSTLKIQRTERGDSAVYLCASSLDGTYEQYFGPGTRLTVT.